The T cell receptor (beta chain) described here comes from a study of blood T cell repertoires in COVID-19. Study context: Acute and convalescent COVID-19 specimens originated in the United States, Italy and Spain. T cells, B-cell-depleted T cells, or PBMCs supplied cDNA or gDNA.

As handled by the study authors: Amplification from reference gene primers served as the basis for estimated nucleated cell counts. The data were produced by immunoSEQ multiplex PCR, yet TCRdb's version contains in-frame clones alone and is incomplete. The V and J calls and the clone size are those of that table, but D and trimming were determined from the DNA. The sample shows about 120,000 clones, over 80% of them seen only once. Germline assignment: CDR1 GTSNPN and CDR2 SVGIG (reference sequence). Trimming cost V 6 bases and J 6 bases; bases outside gene matches: 4. The CDR3 extends over 11 amino acids.

This receptor was identified in a woman in her 70s with acute or convalescent COVID-19. Sequences were obtained from peripheral blood. This sequence joins TRBV30 and TRBJ1-1; 7 nucleotides align to TRBD1. CDR3 residues: CACRGWAEAFF. The CDR3 nucleotides read TGTGCCTGCAGGGGGTGGGCTGAAGCTTTCTTT.